Below, 7 T cell receptor beta chains from the same sample are listed, as sequenced in a study of shared clonotypes between healthy human individuals. Sequenced by immunoSEQ multiplex PCR; TCRdb stores in-frame clones only, minus some. Counted here are 650,000 to 800,000 clones, 55% to 80% occurring once; the ten biggest clones make up around 1.8%. Sequencing input: memory CD4+ T cells sorted from blood. Subset of the sample: CD45RA-negative fraction. The receptors were gathered from a young woman in good health.

The chain couples TRBV5-4 to TRBJ1-4; D is possibly TRBD1 (6 bases). Germline V gives CDR1 SGHNT, CDR2 YYREEE (reference sequence). V was shortened by 4 bases and J by 0 bases, with 13 bases between the two germline ends. CDR3 size: 16 residues. The CDR3 loop reads CASSERQASTNEKLFF. DNA for the CDR3: TGTGCCAGCAGCGAAAGACAGGCCTCAACTAATGAAAAACTGTTTTTT.

The V and J genes are TRBV19 and TRBJ2-1; 8 bases map to TRBD2. CDR3 length: 12 amino acids. Germline V gives CDR1 LNHDA, CDR2 SQIVND (reference sequence). V lost 8 bases, J lost 9 bases, and 6 bases stayed unmatched. The CDR3 sequence: CASSKRETEQFF. The CDR3 bases are TGTGCCAGTTCGAAGCGGGAGACTGAGCAGTTCTTC.

This clone showed up just once. The genes are TRBV5-8 and TRBJ1-2, with 7 nucleotides matching TRBD1. Germline lookup yields CDR1 SGHTS and CDR2 YDEGEE. V lost 4 bases to trimming and J lost 5 bases; unmatched junction nucleotides: 5. The CDR3 extends over 13 amino acids. DNA for the CDR3: TGTGCCAGCAGCCCCGGGACAGAGTATGGCTACACCTTC. It codes for CASSPGTEYGYTF.

This sequence joins TRBV5-4 and TRBJ2-1; D not certain. Germline values: CDR1 SGHNT, CDR2 YYREEE (reference sequence). This CDR3 has 14 residues. The V end was cut by 1 base, the J end by 7 bases, with 12 bases between. The CDR3: CASSLRLRQNEQFF. CDR3 nucleotides: TGTGCCAGCAGCTTGAGACTTCGGCAGAATGAGCAGTTCTTC.

The V and J genes are TRBV27 and TRBJ2-5, with 8 positions matching TRBD1. Germline CDR1 and CDR2: MNHEY and SMNVEV (reference sequence). J lost 4 bases, V lost 1 base, and 8 bases had no gene match. The CDR3 is 16 amino acids. The DNA for the CDR3 is TGTGCCAGCAGTTTATGGGGACAGGAGGTTGGAGAGACCCAGTACTTC. As protein: CASSLWGQEVGETQYF.

V usage is TRBV5-1 and J usage is TRBJ2-5; 7 bases align to TRBD2. The germline V gene has CDR1 SGHRS and CDR2 YFSETQ. The CDR3 sequence is 14 residues long. V shed 3 bases and J 5 bases; nucleotides not matched to a gene: 7. The CDR3 sequence is CASSWAGVQETQYF. CDR3 DNA: TGCGCCAGCAGCTGGGCGGGAGTGCAGGAGACCCAGTACTTC.

J is TRBJ2-3 and V is TRBV28; 8 nucleotides agree with TRBD2. Germline V lookup: CDR1 MDHEN, CDR2 SYDVKM. Losses at the gene ends were 6 bases for V and 0 bases for J; bases not matched to a gene: 5. The CDR3 covers 15 residues. The CDR3 is CASSSTSVSTDTQYF. DNA for the CDR3: TGTGCCAGCAGCTCGACTAGCGTAAGCACAGATACGCAGTATTTT.